Described below is a single TCR beta chain sequence and its context. The germline V gene encodes CDR1 MGHRA and CDR2 YSYEKL. V was shortened by 1 base and J by 3 bases, with 12 bases between the two germline ends. CDR3 length: 15 residues. These data belong to a study of technical replicates of blood from a handful of donors. Assay used: immunoSEQ multiplex PCR; TCRdb lists only in-frame clones, some missing. The sample lists under 90,000 clones, roughly 94% occurring once. The chain has TRBV4-1 and TRBJ1-2; D gene uncertain. This TCR came from a human donor in good health. Material for sequencing was T cells isolated from PBMCs. The CDR3 region has the DNA TGCGCCAGCAGCCAAGGAGCGATCGGTGACTATGGCTACACCTTC. Its translation: CASSQGAIGDYGYTF.